Reported below is one T cell receptor (beta chain). No cognate antigen has been identified for it. Base qualities are not at hand, and no much larger clone is one base apart. The CDR3 measures 13 amino acids from cysteine to phenylalanine. Only the CDR3 DNA is retained, 39 bases long and in frame from the first base. V gives up 6 bases and J gives up 7 bases, and the segment between their germline ends measures 13 bases. CDR1 and CDR2 were assigned from the germline V gene (reference sequence) as LNHDA and SQIVND. These data are taken from a study of cytomegalovirus exposure and HLA in healthy donors (dated by TCRdb to about 2017). Study-wide context: According to an earlier analysis of several hundred of the donors, roughly 180 million T cells yielded roughly 100 million unique TCR beta sequences and about 300 Gb of sequence data. The study aimed to test whether signatures of past pathogen exposure could be identified by cataloging public T cell receptors. High-throughput TCR immunosequencing, statistical association of individual TCRs with disease status, and machine learning were combined to predict cytomegalovirus infection status. In a later analysis, previously published TCR beta repertoires from 666 donors were re-analyzed and high-resolution HLA genotyping was added so that TCR occurrence patterns could be studied. A later genetic analysis took genome-wide SNP genotypes for about 60% of the roughly 670 donors and used that subset as a discovery cohort. In addition to the first cohort of 666 subjects, a separate validation cohort of some 120 different subjects was used. Using immunosequencing, the study profiled T cell repertoires from about 650 subjects and related those repertoires to cytomegalovirus serostatus. The genetic ancestry cluster associated with self-reported Caucasian donors included approximately 85% of the roughly 400 genotyped donors. On average, around 200,000 unique TCR beta nucleotide sequences were sequenced per donor among a few hundred genotyped donors of the cohort, with approximately 18% of those sequences being non-productive. Both class I and class II loci were covered by HLA typing, at four-digit resolution. An earlier analysis of a few hundred of the donors applied high-throughput TCR beta sequencing to assess whether each TCR beta V gene segment acted as functional or pseudogenic. Typing coverage differed by locus: A, B, C, DRB1 and DQB1 were typed in roughly 629-630 donors, DQA1 in approximately 520, DPA1 in over 600, and DPB1 in 400 to 480. Roughly 300 gigabases of sequencing data and tens of millions of unique TCR sequences made up an early release that covered over 550 HLA-typed donors. All discovery cohort repertoires had been generated using a single sequencing platform. Five DR-DQ haplotypes were treated as single units for association and clustering because of strong linkage in the cohort. Rather than drawing on any new phenotypic data, the later analysis identified candidate immune exposures from TCR beta sequences and the way those sequences occurred across donors. Alongside the repertoire data, information on donor age, sex, ethnicity and CMV serostatus was compiled.

Results and caveats for the whole study, not just this receptor: Broadly in line with IMGT annotations, most TCR beta V segments showed up in productive rearrangements about 90% or about 30% of the time in an earlier analysis of around 550 of the donors. An association between a missense DCLRE1C variant and V-gene and J-gene trimming of TCR beta chains was found in a later genetic analysis and replicated in an independent cohort. In vitro tests confirmed that three of the cytomegalovirus-associated TCR beta chains recognize cytomegalovirus antigens. When HLA alleles, especially DR and DQ, strongly co-occurred, TCR associations were difficult to assign to individual alleles. A later genetic analysis reported fewer N-insertions in productive TCRs among donors in an Asian-associated ancestry cluster than the roughly 640-donor mean. Presence/absence analyses assumed roughly uniform sequencing depth across donors, an assumption that may not hold. The 87-base-pair reads could not distinguish some IMGT-functional V segments, including TRBV6-2 and TRBV6-3, so those segments were excluded. A further reported finding was that TCR beta sequences accurately predicted the HLA-A and HLA-B alleles for most subjects in the first cohort. This cohort had only TCR beta chains sequenced, and the lack of alpha or paired-chain data limited which features could be detected. Immune exposure information for the cohort was limited to CMV serostatus. A cluster of highly shared sequence variants was judged likely to be a technical artifact of the sequencing pipeline. In a later analysis, the rate of TCR association differed among HLA loci, with DRB1 alleles having the most associated TCRs and HLA-C alleles having the fewest. In the study, some 180 TCR beta chains were listed as associated with cytomegalovirus. Because counts were too low, seventeen rarely observed V segments, including chromosome 9 orphons, were excluded from the earlier analysis of 587 of the donors. Several of the top co-occurrence clusters appeared to be linked to parvovirus B19, influenza, CMV and Epstein-Barr virus, according to a later analysis. HLA typing was unavailable for some donors at each locus, so association tests used only the typed subset. Linkage disequilibrium might explain the correlated functional status among segregating V segments, but an unknown experimental factor could not be ruled out. According to a later analysis, most CMV-associated TCR beta chains appeared to be HLA-restricted, and the HLA associations seemed to be driven largely by CMV exposure. Most TCR sequences were observed very rarely across donors, whereas some public TCRs were present in many individuals. The classifier was reported to diagnose cytomegalovirus status with high specificity and sensitivity in both the original and validation cohorts. According to the authors, the approach could potentially be generalized to other disease states and immunological phenotypes. In a later analysis, HLA-associated TCR beta chains were found to be more clonally expanded and to have lower generation probabilities than equally common non-associated chains. Specific HLA alleles were associated with more than 15,000 TCR beta sequences at a false discovery rate of 0.05 in a later analysis.

To prepare the library, the immunoSEQ multiplex PCR assay was applied. A mixture of 60 forward primers for TCR Vbeta segments and 13 reverse primers for TCR Jbeta segments was used in the multiplex PCR. Amplification of the CDR3 region of rearranged TCR beta genes was performed with a multiplex PCR assay on genomic DNA. The amplified TCR beta libraries were sequenced on the Illumina HiSeq System as 87-base-pair reads. The paper's processing steps were these. Across the 600 to 700 repertoires, a later analysis counted 80 million or so unique TCR beta chains, 9.5 million to 13 million of which were shared by at least two donors. Raw reads were error-corrected and collapsed into unique sequences with a nearest-neighbor algorithm that merged closely related sequences to remove PCR and sequencing errors. Alignment of CDR3 sequences to IMGT reference sequences was used to assign V, D and J gene segments. Each retained sequence needed at least a six-nucleotide match to both a V gene segment and a J gene segment. Rearrangements were classified as productive when the CDR3 lacked stop codons and remained in frame with V and J, and all other rearrangements were classified as non-productive. CDR3 was defined according to IMGT convention as the region running from the second conserved V-encoded cysteine to the conserved J-encoded phenylalanine. In an earlier analysis of 500 to 650 of the donors, sequences lacking an unambiguous match to a single V gene segment were excluded. An earlier analysis of about 600 of the donors called V segments functional above 56.7% productive rearrangements and segregating when the between-donor standard deviation exceeded 5%. A statistical classification framework was developed to diagnose cytomegalovirus status using the catalog of TCR beta chain sequences. A later analysis assigned V and J genes by comparing TCR nucleotide sequences with IMGT/GENE-DB human TR gene sequences. In a later analysis, CDR3 sequences and most-parsimonious VDJ recombination scenarios were assigned using the TCRdist pipeline. In a later analysis, every TCR beta chain was defined by the combination of its CDR3 amino acid sequence and its V-gene family, and reads without a unique V-gene family were dropped. In a later analysis, around 650 highly shared, low-generation-probability nucleotide sequences were removed to address suspected cross-contamination and a sequencing artifact. In a later analysis, a clonal expansion index for each public chain was calculated from normalized within-repertoire ranks of inferred template counts. In a later analysis, generation probabilities were computed with a VDJ recombination model fitted to out-of-frame rearrangements, and the resulting probabilities were checked against IGoR. In a later analysis, hypergeometric tests were used to score TCR-TCR, TCR-HLA and TCR-CMV co-occurrence, with a repertoire-size bias correction applied to TCR pairs. To estimate false discovery rates, a later analysis permuted the HLA or CMV assignments 20 times. In a later analysis, co-occurring TCRs were grouped using DBSCAN, and TCRdist sequence similarity was added for clustering within HLA-allele-positive subsets. Co-occurrence clustering excluded repertoires with fewer than 30,000 or more than 120,000 public chains, plus five with anomalous nucleotide sharing. The table was pulled from immuneACCESS by TCRdb, which kept in-frame rearrangements only. Such tables lose some clones; where checked, under half of the loss comes from unresolved V genes, and the rest has no known cause. The V and J calls and clone size were taken over from that table, and D and trimming were inferred from the DNA. This sample holds roughly 67,000 clones; 70% to 85% were observed only once. The top ten clones comprise under 9% of the sample.

The cohort comprised 550 to 700 healthy bone marrow donors. At the time of sampling, all cohort members were nominally healthy, though unrecorded immune exposures were likely present. The donor tested CMV seropositive and was one of the 289 seropositive cohort members. Each donor provided a peripheral blood sample, and peripheral blood mononuclear cells were used for TCR beta sequencing. The Qiagen DNeasy Blood Extraction Kit was used to extract genomic DNA from the blood cell samples. The sequenced material came from PBMCs. The sequence links TRBV19 to TRBJ1-5; TRBD1 could be the D gene, as 5 bases match. This clonotype was sampled from a man aged 55 to 70 in good health and CMV-seropositive. The CDR3 region reads CASSVGAGQPQHF. The DNA sequence follows: TGTGCCAGTAGCGTTGGGGCTGGGCAGCCCCAGCATTTT.